A selection of T cell receptor beta chains follows, all from one sample in a study of radiation and T cells in renal cell carcinoma. Measured with immunoSEQ multiplex PCR; TCRdb has only the in-frame clones, and not every one. Among approximately 140,000 clones listed, around four fifths were seen once. Material: blood, obtained from a patient whose treatment included radiotherapy and nephrectomy. The receptors here all came from a woman aged 50 to 60 with renal cell carcinoma. Both conserved end residues are part of each CDR3. A D gene is named only where the DNA matches it firmly. The size entry is marked missing in some rows and otherwise reads once, few, many or a size class.

>NA|TRBJ1-2|NA|TRBV7-8
TGTGCCAGCAGCTCACCCCCCGGGACACTCAGGACGACCTTC
CASSSPPGTLRTTF
>TRBD1|TRBJ2-7|NA|TRBV29-1
TGCAGCGTTGAAACCGGGACAGGGTTCGAGCAGTACTTC
CSVETGTGFEQYF
>TRBD2|TRBJ2-3|NA|TRBV5-1
TGCGCCAGCAGCTTGGGCGGACTAGAAACAGATACGCAGTATTTT
CASSLGGLETDTQYF
>TRBD1|TRBJ2-7|NA|TRBV19
TGTGCCAGTAGTACGACCCGGGACAGGGGTCACGAGCAGTACTTC
CASSTTRDRGHEQYF
>TRBD2|TRBJ2-5|NA|TRBV7-9
TGTGCCAGCAGCCTGACTAGCGGGGGATCCTCAGAGACCCAGTACTTC
CASSLTSGGSSETQYF
>NA|TRBJ1-6|NA|TRBV5-6
TGTGCCAGCTCCAGGGAGAATGCCCCGCATTCACCCCTCCACTTT
CASSRENAPHSPLHF
>NA|TRBJ2-7|once|TRBV5-4
TGTGCCAGCAGCCCGTACAACAATATGCACGAGCAGTACTTC
CASSPYNNMHEQYF
>NA|TRBJ1-3|few|TRBV6-1
TGTGCCAGCAGTGAAACTTTCTCTGGAAACACCATATATTTT
CASSETFSGNTIYF
>NA|TRBJ1-1|NA|TRBV7-8
TGTGCCAGCAGCCCCGCAGGGAACACTGAAGCTTTCTTT
CASSPAGNTEAFF
>TRBD2|TRBJ2-3|NA|TRBV6-6
TGTGCCAGCAGTTGGGGAGGGACAGATACGCAGTATTTT
CASSWGGTDTQYF
>NA|TRBJ2-5|NA|TRBV5-1
TGCGCCAGCAGCTCACAGTTGGCCGAAGAGACCCAGTACTTC
CASSSQLAEETQYF
>NA|TRBJ1-3|NA|TRBV7-9
TGTGCCAGCAGCGCAGGGACGGGATACACCATATATTTT
CASSAGTGYTIYF
>TRBD1|TRBJ2-5|NA|TRBV2
TGTGCCAGCAGCAGGGACAGGGCAGAAGAGACCCAGTACTTC
CASSRDRAEETQYF
>NA|TRBJ2-2|NA|TRBV5-1
TGCGCCAGCAGCTTGGGTGGGTCAAGCGGGTCCACCGGGGAGCTGTTTTTT
CASSLGGSSGSTGELFF
>TRBD1|TRBJ1-5|NA|TRBV28
TGTGCCAGCAGTTCGCCGGGGACAGGGACTCAGCCCCAGCATTTT
CASSSPGTGTQPQHF
>TRBD2|TRBJ2-1|NA|TRBV9
TGTGCCAGCGGACTAGCGGGATACAATGAGCAGTTCTTC
CASGLAGYNEQFF
>NA|TRBJ2-2|few|TRBV5-8
TGTGCCAGCAGGGTAGCGTTCACCGGGGAGCTGTTTTTT
CASRVAFTGELFF
>NA|TRBJ1-1|once|TRBV6-1
TGTGCCAGCAACCTCGGGGTCGAAGCTTTCTTT
CASNLGVEAFF
>NA|TRBJ1-1|NA|TRBV5-1
TGCGCCAGCAGCCAAGCCTTAGTTAACACTGAAGCTTTCTTT
CASSQALVNTEAFF
>TRBD1|TRBJ2-7|NA|TRBV10-3
TGTGCCATCAGTGAGTCGACAGGGGGCAGCTACGAGCAGTACTTC
CAISESTGGSYEQYF
>TRBD2|TRBJ2-1|NA|TRBV4-3
TGCGCCAGCAGCCGGCGACTAGCGGGATCCTACAATGAGCAGTTCTTC
CASSRRLAGSYNEQFF
>NA|TRBJ1-1|NA|TRBV30
TGTGCCTGGAGTGTGGGCACTGAAGCTTTCTTT
CAWSVGTEAFF
>NA|TRBJ2-3|NA|TRBV5-1
TGCGCCAGCAGCGGACGAGCAAGCCCCAGCACAGATACGCAGTATTTT
CASSGRASPSTDTQYF
>NA|TRBJ1-1|NA|TRBV4-3
TGCGCCAGCAGCCAAGAAGGGTTGATCGGCTCTGAAGCTTTCTTT
CASSQEGLIGSEAFF
>NA|TRBJ2-2|NA|TRBV10-1
TGCGCCAGCAGTGAGCTAGGGTTGAACACCGGGGAGCTGTTTTTT
CASSELGLNTGELFF
>NA|TRBJ2-3|NA|TRBV28
TGTGCCAGCAGTTTACCCGAGGGAGGAACAGATACGCAGTATTTT
CASSLPEGGTDTQYF
>NA|TRBJ1-5|NA|TRBV9
TGTGCCAGCAGCCGGGAGGGTCATCAGCCCCAGCATTTT
CASSREGHQPQHF
>NA|TRBJ2-7|NA|TRBV28
TGTGCCAGCAGTTTAATTGAGCACGAGCAGTACTTC
CASSLIEHEQYF
>NA|TRBJ1-4|NA|TRBV9
TGTGCCAGCAGCGTAGGTTCCCAAAATGAAAAACTGTTTTTT
CASSVGSQNEKLFF
>NA|TRBJ2-7|few|TRBV27
TGTGCCAGCATGGGGGGGGCTTCCTACGAGCAGTACTTC
CASMGGASYEQYF
>NA|TRBJ1-1|NA|TRBV4-1
TGCGCCAGCAGCCAAGAGGACATTCCCACTGAAGCTTTCTTT
CASSQEDIPTEAFF
>NA|TRBJ2-4|NA|TRBV7-2
TGTGCCAGCAGCTTAAGATCCGGGGGACTAGCCAAAAACATTCAGTACTTC
CASSLRSGGLAKNIQYF
>NA|TRBJ2-2|NA|TRBV27
TGTGCCAGCAGTTTTTTAGTTGACACCGGGGAGCTGTTTTTT
CASSFLVDTGELFF
>TRBD1|TRBJ2-7|once|TRBV6-5
TGTGCCAGCAGGGACGGGACAGGCCCCTACGAGCAGTACTTC
CASRDGTGPYEQYF
>NA|TRBJ1-2|NA|TRBV6-1
TGTGCCAGCAGTGGGCCCCGGGACTTAGCTAACTATGGCTACACCTTC
CASSGPRDLANYGYTF
>NA|TRBJ2-3|NA|TRBV6-5
TGTGCCAGCAAAACCGGGGATACGCAGTATTTT
CASKTGDTQYF
>NA|TRBJ2-7|NA|TRBV4-3
TGCGCCAGCAGCCAAGACTCCAGGGGCTACGAGCAGTACTTC
CASSQDSRGYEQYF
>TRBD1|TRBJ1-4|NA|TRBV4-3
TGCGCCAGCAGCCAAGACCAGGGGGTAACTAATGAAAAACTGTTTTTT
CASSQDQGVTNEKLFF
>TRBD1|TRBJ1-2|few|TRBV19
TGTGCCAGTAGTATAGGGAAGGGACAGGGATCCATCCCGGGCTACACCTTC
CASSIGKGQGSIPGYTF
>TRBD1|TRBJ1-4|few|TRBV19
TGTGCCAGTAGCCGGACAGGGCTTAATGAAAAACTGTTTTTT
CASSRTGLNEKLFF
>NA|TRBJ2-3|NA|TRBV5-1
TGCGCCAGCAGCCTCTCGGATGATACGCAGTATTTT
CASSLSDDTQYF
>NA|TRBJ2-7|NA|TRBV5-6
TGTGCCAGCAGCTGGGGCGGGTCAGGGAAGAGGGTCTACGAGCAGTACTTC
CASSWGGSGKRVYEQYF
>TRBD1|TRBJ1-4|NA|TRBV5-1
TGCGCCAGCAGCCTTACAGGGGGCAATTTTGAAAAACTGTTTTTT
CASSLTGGNFEKLFF
>NA|TRBJ1-6|few|TRBV10-1
TGCGCCAGCAGCTTCGGACATTTCTCCTATAATTCACCCCTCCACTTT
CASSFGHFSYNSPLHF
>NA|TRBJ1-1|few|TRBV15
TGTGCCACCAGCAGGAAAGGGGGTGAAACTGAAGCTTTCTTT
CATSRKGGETEAFF
>TRBD1|TRBJ2-5|NA|TRBV10-2
TGCGCCAGCAGAGACGGACAGGCTGGAACCCAGTACTTC
CASRDGQAGTQYF
>TRBD1|TRBJ1-1|NA|TRBV9
TGTGCCAGCTCTACAGGGGGTGAAGCTTTCTTT
CASSTGGEAFF